Shown below are 8 T cell receptor beta chains from a single sample sequenced in a study of T-cell reconstitution after alpha-beta-depleted transplantation in children. Library preparation (for TCRbeta) was performed with unique molecular identifiers. TCRdb analysed the PCR reads with MiXCR anew, one entry per CDR3 protein. Of about 350,000 distinct CDR3 sequences in the sample, 13% were seen once. The source was PBMCs, collected from the stem cell graft. These receptors were obtained from a human donor who donated a stem cell graft to a child with Fanconi anemia.

This clonotype was seen many times. The chain couples TRBV7-2 to TRBJ2-1; 11 bases fit TRBD2. The length of the CDR3 is 16 residues. Germline loops: CDR1 SGHTA, CDR2 FQGNSA. J gave up 7 bases and V 3 bases, and 8 bases lay outside the gene matches. CDR3 loop: CASSLGASGGWNEQFF. The CDR3 DNA follows: TGTGCCAGCAGCTTGGGGGCTAGCGGGGGGTGGAATGAGCAGTTCTTC. Drawing the rest from reference TRBV7-2 and TRBJ2-1, the complete variable domain is GAGVSQSPSNKVTEKGKDVELRCDPISGHTALYWYRQSLGQGLEFLIYFQGNSAPDKSGLPSDRFSAERTGGSVSTLTIQRTQQEDSAVYLCASSLGASGGWNEQFFGPGTRLTVL.

This clonotype has just a few counts. The chain uses TRBV6-5 and TRBJ1-3; D is possibly TRBD1 (5 bases). This CDR3 has 16 amino acids. Germline lookup yields CDR1 MNHEY and CDR2 SVGAGI. Trimming removed 1 base at V and 0 bases at J, with 10 bases between. The CDR3, as DNA: TGTGCCAGCAGTTACTTTCAGGGAAGCTCTGGAAACACCATATATTTT. It translates to CASSYFQGSSGNTIYF.

The V call is TRBV18, the J call TRBJ2-1; 15 positions agree with TRBD2. This CDR3 has 19 residues. CDR1 KGHSH and CDR2 LQKENI come from the germline V gene. V was clipped by 4 bases and J by 1 base; unmatched bases: 8. In DNA, the CDR3 is TGTGCCAGCTCACGGAGGACTAGCGGGGGGGCCAGGTCCTACAATGAGCAGTTCTTC. The encoded protein is CASSRRTSGGARSYNEQFF.

This clonotype was observed a few times. This chain uses TRBV4-3 with TRBJ1-2; D ambiguous. V was pared by 0 bases and J by 7 bases, with 15 bases between. Germline-derived CDR1 and CDR2 are LGHNA and YSLEER. The CDR3 has 15 residues. The CDR3 loop reads CASSQDSMGEVGYTF. The CDR3 DNA is TGCGCCAGCAGCCAAGATTCGATGGGAGAAGTTGGCTACACCTTC.

The chain recombines TRBV11-2 with TRBJ2-1; a weak D match, TRBD2 (5 bases). V dropped 8 bases and J dropped 8 bases, with 7 bases sitting between them. The germline gives CDR1 SGHAT, CDR2 FQNNGV. The CDR3 totals 10 residues. The CDR3: CASRGYEQFF. For the CDR3, the DNA is TGTGCCAGCCGAGGGTATGAGCAGTTCTTC.

This clonotype was seen many times. The chain combines TRBV3-1 with TRBJ2-7; D might be TRBD2 (6 bases). Trimming pared 2 bases from V and 6 bases from J, leaving 11 bases between. The CDR3 is made up of 13 amino acids. Germline V gene data show CDR1 as LGHDT and CDR2 as YNNKEL (reference sequence). The CDR3 here is CASSQTDGGEQYV. As DNA, the CDR3 is TGTGCCAGCAGCCAAACTGACGGGGGCGAGCAGTACGTC.

This clonotype was counted a few times. This rearrangement joins TRBV7-9 to TRBJ2-1; 8 nucleotides agree with TRBD2. The germline gives CDR1 SEHNR, CDR2 FQNEAQ (reference sequence). J was trimmed by 9 bases and V by 0 bases; bases with no gene match: 10. The CDR3 has 16 residues. The CDR3 here is CASSLASGGHFGEQFF. CDR3 bases: TGTGCCAGCAGCTTAGCCAGCGGGGGCCACTTCGGTGAGCAGTTCTTC.

This clonotype was seen repeatedly, ten times or more. V usage is TRBV5-1 and J usage is TRBJ2-2; D ambiguous. The CDR3 contains 13 residues. The germline V gene encodes CDR1 SGHRS and CDR2 YFSETQ. V shed 0 bases and J shed 6 bases, with 6 bases lying between them. The CDR3 sequence: CASSLGGSGELFF. In DNA form, the CDR3 reads TGCGCCAGCAGCTTGGGGGGTTCCGGGGAGCTGTTTTTT.